There are a few counts of the clone carrying this T cell receptor beta chain. The antigen is unknown. This sample was taken from a study of CD8 T cells in ankylosing spondylitis. Molecular-barcoded quantitative 5'-RACE produced these TCR beta libraries. MiXCR was run by TCRdb on the 5' RACE reads, yielding one entry per CDR3 protein. The table has about 540,000 distinct CDR3 sequences, roughly an eighth seen once. This CDR3 comprises 16 residues. CDR1 and CDR2 from the germline V gene are WNHNN and SYGVQD (reference sequence). The V gene lost 2 bases and the J gene lost 0 bases, with 10 bases spanning the gap. Study-level results: What seemed typical of ankylosing spondylitis blood was a TCR beta motif built from several highly homologous variants.

The sequence came from a male donor with ankylosing spondylitis. The sample was blood, either unsorted or a sorted T cell fraction (not recorded which). This rearrangement joins TRBV10-1 to TRBJ2-2; D may be TRBD2 (6 bases). The CDR3 DNA reads TGCGCCAGCAGTGAGAATTGGGAGGCGAACACCGGGGAGCTGTTTTTT. This encodes CASSENWEANTGELFF.